The entry that follows covers one T cell receptor beta chain sequence. Its binding antigen is unknown. The final CDR3 position lacks the conserved phenylalanine or tryptophan, pointing to a likely read error. Because the CDR3's place on the DNA is in doubt, the DNA is left out and the CDR3 is given as listed by TCRdb. One collaborating source in Seattle enrolled patients during active infection and followed them longitudinally through the course of disease. Collaborating institutions collected whole blood in K2EDTA tubes following their own protocols. For TCRbeta analysis, collaborators shipped samples as frozen whole blood, isolated PBMCs, or DNA extracted from either of those sample types. TCRbeta CDR3 regions were amplified from genomic DNA by means of the immunoSEQ Assay, a bias-controlled multiplex PCR. Processing in the source paper ran as follows. Nucleated cell counts per sample were estimated from amplification of reference gene primers within the assay. Sequence reads were collapsed and filtered to measure the absolute abundance of every unique TCRbeta CDR3 rearrangement. For each sample, productive Simpson clonality was calculated as the square root of Simpson's diversity index over productive rearrangements. TCRdb stores this immuneACCESS table with in-frame sequences only. Part of the clones is absent; in the studies checked, under half of the shortfall reflects unresolved V genes, and no reason is known for the rest. The V and J calls and clone size were taken over from that table, and D and trimming were inferred from the DNA. This sample lists hundreds of thousands of clones; more than 75% were detected once. Approximately 2.5% of the sample is held by the ten biggest clonotypes.

These data belong to a study of blood T cell repertoires in COVID-19 (dated by TCRdb to the early 2020s). Broadly, across the study: The collaborator samples originated in the United States, Italy and Spain and spanned the acute and convalescent phases of COVID-19. Where available, HLA class I and class II types were obtained from metadata supplied by the sample provider rather than from assay-based typing. The repertoires were released in a freely available public database intended as a resource for research on the immune response to SARS-CoV-2. Subjects who had been exposed to COVID-19, were actively infected with it, or had recovered from it provided the deeply sampled blood TCRbeta repertoires that made up the dataset. The sample metadata nearly always contained a de-identified subject ID, COVID-19 status, age in years and sex. The prospective study material was composed of cDNA or gDNA derived from T cells, B-cell-depleted T cells, or PBMCs. The samples were drawn from the first 160 participants of the ongoing ImmuneRACE study and from some 1,300 subjects provided by 6 global collaborators.

CDR1 and CDR2 are read off the germline V gene as SGHAT and FQNNGV. The length of the CDR3 is 13 amino acids, counting both ends. Study-wide findings and limitations: The amount of clinical and demographic metadata varied by source and participant and was provided uncurated.

The TCR originated in a woman aged 55-69 years with COVID-19, enrolled during active disease. The rearranged segments are TRBV11-2 and TRBJ2-3; the DNA was not used to check the table's D call, TRBD2. The sample comprised peripheral blood. The CDR3 has the sequence CASSSRTSGGLRV.